This T cell receptor (beta chain) is from a study of OX40 agonist ivuxolimab in advanced cancers. Study-level background: People in dose escalation had one of these cancers: hepatocellular carcinoma, melanoma, renal cell or head and neck cancer. Three patients had partial responses: one hepatocellular carcinoma, two cutaneous melanoma.

Libraries were prepared by immunoSEQ multiplex PCR; TCRdb keeps only in-frame clonotypes and omits some of them. This table holds over 65,000 clones, around 93% found once. As regards this clone: Its antigen is not identified.

Germline CDR1 and CDR2: SGHTA and FQGNSA. Trimming took off 1 base at V and 2 bases at J, with 20 bases between the two ends. The CDR3 covers 18 residues. The study's findings and limits: More expanded clones were found, on average, in CD8+ than in CD4+ T cells. In the 0.1 to 3.0 mg/kg range, CD4+ and CD8+ blood T cells had expanded clonally by week 6.

This sequence joins TRBV7-2 and TRBJ1-1; the D gene is possibly TRBD1 (6 bases). The sample was CD4+ or CD8+ T cells sorted from blood, taken in a trial of the OX40 agonist ivuxolimab. The clonotype originates from an adult with an advanced solid tumor such as melanoma, head and neck, liver or kidney cancer. The CDR3 DNA is TGTGCCAGCAGCTTAGAGGAGGGGCAGGGGATTCGAAACACTGAAGCTTTCTTT. It yields the protein CASSLEEGQGIRNTEAFF.